Listed below are T cell receptor beta chains from one sample, sequenced in a study of shared clonotypes between healthy human individuals. Repertoires were generated with immunoSEQ multiplex PCR, while TCRdb's copy carries only in-frame clones and drops some. The data show about 1.1 million clones, 60% to 80% seen once. Sequencing input: memory CD4+ T cells from PBMCs. These receptors originate from a man aged 18 to 30 in good health. Some clones in this sample may be carry-over from other donors' samples. CDR3s include the opening cysteine and the closing phenylalanine or tryptophan. D genes are given only for firm matches. Clone size is shown for a subset of rows, as once, few, many or a class of expanded clone.

j_gene: TRBJ1-4; abundance: -; d_gene: -; v_gene: TRBV27; CDR3nt: TGTGCCAGTCAATCGTTGGCCGGGGGGGAAGAAAAACTGTTTTTT; CDR3aa: CASQSLAGGEEKLFF
j_gene: TRBJ2-1; abundance: -; d_gene: -; v_gene: TRBV20-1; CDR3nt: TGCAGTGCTGCCAAGCAGTTCTTC; CDR3aa: CSAAKQFF
j_gene: TRBJ1-1; abundance: -; d_gene: -; v_gene: TRBV7-9; CDR3nt: TGTGCCAGCAGCTTAGACTGGGGGGCCGGGGACACTGAAGCTTTCTTT; CDR3aa: CASSLDWGAGDTEAFF
j_gene: TRBJ1-3; abundance: -; d_gene: -; v_gene: TRBV15; CDR3nt: TGTGCCACCAGCACACGAACCAGGGCTTTCTCTGGAAACACCATATATTTT; CDR3aa: CATSTRTRAFSGNTIYF
j_gene: TRBJ1-1; abundance: -; d_gene: TRBD1; v_gene: TRBV29-1; CDR3nt: TGCAGCGTTAGGACAGGGAAGATGGATGCTTTCTTT; CDR3aa: CSVRTGKMDAFF
j_gene: TRBJ1-5; abundance: -; d_gene: -; v_gene: TRBV19; CDR3nt: TGTGCCAGTAGTACCCAGAATCAGCCCCAGCATTTT; CDR3aa: CASSTQNQPQHF
j_gene: TRBJ2-5; abundance: -; d_gene: TRBD1; v_gene: TRBV5-1; CDR3nt: TGCGCCAGCAGCTTGGCGATGGGACAGCAAGAGACCCAGTACTTC; CDR3aa: CASSLAMGQQETQYF
j_gene: TRBJ2-3; abundance: -; d_gene: TRBD2; v_gene: TRBV6-1; CDR3nt: TGTGCCAGCAGTAAAGGGACTAGCGGGAGGACAGATACGCAGTATTTT; CDR3aa: CASSKGTSGRTDTQYF
j_gene: TRBJ2-3; abundance: -; d_gene: -; v_gene: TRBV7-2; CDR3nt: TGTGCCAGCAGCTTAGCGAGATGGCGGCCACACGAAGATACGCAGTATTTT; CDR3aa: CASSLARWRPHEDTQYF
j_gene: TRBJ2-2; abundance: once; d_gene: -; v_gene: TRBV19; CDR3nt: TGTGCCAGTAGTGCCGGGGTGAACACCGGGGAGCTGTTTTTT; CDR3aa: CASSAGVNTGELFF
j_gene: TRBJ1-2; abundance: few; d_gene: TRBD1; v_gene: TRBV6-6; CDR3nt: TGTGCCAGCACTCCGGGACAGAACTATGGCTACACCTTC; CDR3aa: CASTPGQNYGYTF
j_gene: TRBJ2-7; abundance: -; d_gene: TRBD2; v_gene: TRBV4-1; CDR3nt: TGCGCCAGCAGCCAACTTATAGCGGGAGACAGTAACGAGCAGTACTTC; CDR3aa: CASSQLIAGDSNEQYF
j_gene: TRBJ2-7; abundance: -; d_gene: -; v_gene: TRBV10-3; CDR3nt: TGTGCCATCAGGACGGACTTCTACGAGCAGTACTTC; CDR3aa: CAIRTDFYEQYF
j_gene: TRBJ1-3; abundance: -; d_gene: TRBD1; v_gene: TRBV30; CDR3nt: TGTGCCGAAAGGGGGCAGGGGAGCAGAAACACCATATATTTT; CDR3aa: CAERGQGSRNTIYF
j_gene: TRBJ2-2; abundance: -; d_gene: -; v_gene: TRBV5-1; CDR3nt: TGCGCCAGCAGCTTGTCTTCGTCCGCGGGGACCGGGGAGCTGTTTTTT; CDR3aa: CASSLSSSAGTGELFF
j_gene: TRBJ2-5; abundance: -; d_gene: TRBD1; v_gene: TRBV6-5; CDR3nt: TGTGCCAGCAGCGGCGGGACAGGGATAGAGACCCAGTACTTC; CDR3aa: CASSGGTGIETQYF
j_gene: TRBJ1-2; abundance: -; d_gene: -; v_gene: TRBV18; CDR3nt: TGTGCCAGCTCACCACAGCGGGGTATAAAGGGCTACACCTTC; CDR3aa: CASSPQRGIKGYTF
j_gene: TRBJ2-2; abundance: -; d_gene: -; v_gene: TRBV7-2; CDR3nt: TGTGCCAGCAGGACCTCGCTTGGCACCGGGGAGCTGTTTTTT; CDR3aa: CASRTSLGTGELFF
j_gene: TRBJ1-1; abundance: -; d_gene: -; v_gene: TRBV28; CDR3nt: TGTGCCAGCATGCGGGCTTTCTTT; CDR3aa: CASMRAFF
j_gene: TRBJ2-3; abundance: -; d_gene: TRBD1; v_gene: TRBV14; CDR3nt: TGTGCCAGCAGCTTCCGGACAGGGTCGATCGCAGATACGCAGTATTTT; CDR3aa: CASSFRTGSIADTQYF
j_gene: TRBJ2-1; abundance: -; d_gene: -; v_gene: TRBV10-3; CDR3nt: TGTGCCATCAGTGAGAGGTCGGGAGTTTACAATGAGCAGTTCTTC; CDR3aa: CAISERSGVYNEQFF
j_gene: TRBJ2-1; abundance: -; d_gene: TRBD1; v_gene: TRBV7-3; CDR3nt: TGTGCCAGCAGCTTACGGTCTTGGGACAGGGGATACAATGAGCAGTTCTTC; CDR3aa: CASSLRSWDRGYNEQFF
j_gene: TRBJ2-7; abundance: -; d_gene: TRBD1; v_gene: TRBV7-2; CDR3nt: TGTGCCAGCAGCTACACCCCGGGACAGGGGCAAAGGCAGTACTTC; CDR3aa: CASSYTPGQGQRQYF
j_gene: TRBJ2-3; abundance: -; d_gene: -; v_gene: TRBV7-3; CDR3nt: TGTGCCAGCAGCCCCCAGCATGCCGGAGTGGCAGATACGCAGTATTTT; CDR3aa: CASSPQHAGVADTQYF
j_gene: TRBJ2-3; abundance: -; d_gene: -; v_gene: TRBV29-1; CDR3nt: TGCAGCGCCTCTTCAGGGGGGGCAGATACGCAGTATTTT; CDR3aa: CSASSGGADTQYF
j_gene: TRBJ2-4; abundance: -; d_gene: -; v_gene: TRBV28; CDR3nt: TGTGCCAGCAGGCTAGTGGGGGCGGATGGGTCCAAAAACATTCAGTACTTC; CDR3aa: CASRLVGADGSKNIQYF
j_gene: TRBJ1-2; abundance: -; d_gene: TRBD1; v_gene: TRBV5-1; CDR3nt: TGCGCCAGCAGCCAGGTGGGGGACAGATATGGCTACACCTTC; CDR3aa: CASSQVGDRYGYTF
j_gene: TRBJ1-4; abundance: -; d_gene: TRBD1; v_gene: TRBV7-8; CDR3nt: TGTGCCAGCAGCGGATGGAAAAGGACAGGGGGCGGCGAAAAACTGTTTTTT; CDR3aa: CASSGWKRTGGGEKLFF
j_gene: TRBJ1-2; abundance: -; d_gene: -; v_gene: TRBV7-9; CDR3nt: TGTGCCAGCAGCTCCACAACCGAGGGTCGTCGGGGCTACACCTTC; CDR3aa: CASSSTTEGRRGYTF
j_gene: TRBJ1-4; abundance: -; d_gene: -; v_gene: TRBV4-2; CDR3nt: TGTGCCAGCAGCCAAGATCCTTCAGGGAGGAAACTGTTTTTT; CDR3aa: CASSQDPSGRKLFF
j_gene: TRBJ1-2; abundance: -; d_gene: -; v_gene: TRBV27; CDR3nt: TGTGCCAGCGGGAAGGGTCCTAACTATGGCTACACCTTC; CDR3aa: CASGKGPNYGYTF
j_gene: TRBJ2-7; abundance: -; d_gene: -; v_gene: TRBV5-1; CDR3nt: TGCGCCAGCACCCGAGGAGACAGAAGCCTAATATCCTACGAGCAGTACTTC; CDR3aa: CASTRGDRSLISYEQYF
j_gene: TRBJ2-6; abundance: -; d_gene: -; v_gene: TRBV5-1; CDR3nt: TGCGCCAGCAGCCCGGGGACAGGGGCCAACGTCCTGACTTTC; CDR3aa: CASSPGTGANVLTF
j_gene: TRBJ2-1; abundance: -; d_gene: -; v_gene: TRBV20-1; CDR3nt: TGCAGTGCTAGAGGGAGGCGGGAGCAGTTCTTC; CDR3aa: CSARGRREQFF
j_gene: TRBJ2-6; abundance: once; d_gene: -; v_gene: TRBV2; CDR3nt: TGTGCCAGCAGTGACAACCCCAACGTCCTGACTTTC; CDR3aa: CASSDNPNVLTF
j_gene: TRBJ2-7; abundance: -; d_gene: TRBD2; v_gene: TRBV7-9; CDR3nt: TGTGCCAGCAGCTTAGGCGGGAGGGATCACGAGCAGTACTTC; CDR3aa: CASSLGGRDHEQYF
j_gene: TRBJ1-2; abundance: -; d_gene: -; v_gene: TRBV11-2; CDR3nt: TGTGCCAGCAGCTTAGACAATAACTATGGCTACACCTTC; CDR3aa: CASSLDNNYGYTF
j_gene: TRBJ2-5; abundance: -; d_gene: -; v_gene: TRBV2; CDR3nt: TGTGCCAGCAGTGAAGCTCGGCAGGGGACCCAGTACTTC; CDR3aa: CASSEARQGTQYF
j_gene: TRBJ1-1; abundance: -; d_gene: TRBD1; v_gene: TRBV7-2; CDR3nt: TGTGCCAGCAGCGTCAGAACAGGGGTGGGGACTGAAGCTTTCTTT; CDR3aa: CASSVRTGVGTEAFF
j_gene: TRBJ1-4; abundance: many; d_gene: -; v_gene: TRBV19; CDR3nt: TGTGCCAGCGCGGCGGGGCGTGAAAAACTGTTTTTT; CDR3aa: CASAAGREKLFF
j_gene: TRBJ2-5; abundance: -; d_gene: TRBD2; v_gene: TRBV19; CDR3nt: TGTGCCAGTAGTATGGATTTTACTAGCGGGAGCGGGGGAGAGACCCAGTACTTC; CDR3aa: CASSMDFTSGSGGETQYF
j_gene: TRBJ2-3; abundance: -; d_gene: -; v_gene: TRBV13; CDR3nt: TGTGCCAGCAGCCTCGGGTCGGGGGATACGCAGTATTTT; CDR3aa: CASSLGSGDTQYF
j_gene: TRBJ2-2; abundance: -; d_gene: TRBD1; v_gene: TRBV29-1; CDR3nt: TGCAGCGTTGCTCGACAGGGGGCGAACACCGGGGAGCTGTTTTTT; CDR3aa: CSVARQGANTGELFF
j_gene: TRBJ2-2; abundance: -; d_gene: TRBD1; v_gene: TRBV5-1; CDR3nt: TGCGCCAGCAGCCTCCAGGGACAGCCCACCGGGGAGCTGTTTTTT; CDR3aa: CASSLQGQPTGELFF
j_gene: TRBJ2-1; abundance: once; d_gene: -; v_gene: TRBV9; CDR3nt: TGTGCCAGCAGCGTAGGCGGGTCGGGTTACTACAATGAGCAGTTCTTC; CDR3aa: CASSVGGSGYYNEQFF
j_gene: TRBJ1-4; abundance: -; d_gene: TRBD1; v_gene: TRBV7-2; CDR3nt: TGTGCCAGCAGCGGCCGGGACAGTCTTAATGAAAAACTGTTTTTT; CDR3aa: CASSGRDSLNEKLFF
j_gene: TRBJ2-1; abundance: -; d_gene: TRBD1; v_gene: TRBV6-6; CDR3nt: TGTGCCAGCAGTCCACAGGGGGTTGAGCAGTTCTTC; CDR3aa: CASSPQGVEQFF
j_gene: TRBJ1-3; abundance: -; d_gene: -; v_gene: TRBV6-1; CDR3nt: TGTGCCAGCAGAACCCAGGGTTTCGGAAACACCATATATTTT; CDR3aa: CASRTQGFGNTIYF
j_gene: TRBJ1-1; abundance: -; d_gene: TRBD1; v_gene: TRBV5-1; CDR3nt: TGCGCCAGCAGCTTGTCCAGGGGGGACACTGAAGCTTTCTTT; CDR3aa: CASSLSRGDTEAFF
j_gene: TRBJ2-2; abundance: once; d_gene: -; v_gene: TRBV5-1; CDR3nt: TGCGCCAGCAGCCAGAACAGGGACACCGGGGAGCTGTTTTTT; CDR3aa: CASSQNRDTGELFF
j_gene: TRBJ1-3; abundance: -; d_gene: -; v_gene: TRBV5-5; CDR3nt: TGTGCCAGCAGCGGGGATTACTCGAGAAACACCATATATTTT; CDR3aa: CASSGDYSRNTIYF
j_gene: TRBJ1-1; abundance: few; d_gene: TRBD1; v_gene: TRBV19; CDR3nt: TGTGCCAGTAGTACAATACAGGGGTTGGCTTTCTTT; CDR3aa: CASSTIQGLAFF
j_gene: TRBJ1-2; abundance: once; d_gene: -; v_gene: TRBV28; CDR3nt: TGTGCCAGCTGGTCAGACTCTAACTATGGCTACACCTTC; CDR3aa: CASWSDSNYGYTF
j_gene: TRBJ1-5; abundance: -; d_gene: TRBD1; v_gene: TRBV23-1; CDR3nt: TGCGCCAGCAGTCAAACGGACAGGGGGCCCAGTCAGCCCCAGCATTTT; CDR3aa: CASSQTDRGPSQPQHF